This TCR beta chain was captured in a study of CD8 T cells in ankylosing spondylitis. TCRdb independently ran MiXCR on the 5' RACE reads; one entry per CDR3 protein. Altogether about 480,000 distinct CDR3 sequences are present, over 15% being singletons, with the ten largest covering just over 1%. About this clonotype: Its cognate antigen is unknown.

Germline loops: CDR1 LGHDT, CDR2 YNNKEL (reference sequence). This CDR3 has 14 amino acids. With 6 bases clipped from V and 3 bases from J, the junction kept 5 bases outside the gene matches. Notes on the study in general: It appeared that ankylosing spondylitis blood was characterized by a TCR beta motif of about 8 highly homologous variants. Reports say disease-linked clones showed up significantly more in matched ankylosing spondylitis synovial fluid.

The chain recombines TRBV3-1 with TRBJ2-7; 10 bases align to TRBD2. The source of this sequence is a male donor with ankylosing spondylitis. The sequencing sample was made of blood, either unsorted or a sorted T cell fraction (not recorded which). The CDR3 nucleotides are TGTGCCAGCAGTCCTAGCGGGGGAGGCTACGAGCAGTACTTC. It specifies CASSPSGGGYEQYF.